These 6 T cell receptor beta chains came from one sample sequenced in a study of CD8+CD57+ T cells in acquired aplastic anemia. Profiling that covered TCR beta VDJ and CDR3 relied on genomic DNA as its template. A single record per CDR3 protein comes from TCRdb applying MiXCR to the reads. The sample lists a few hundred thousand distinct CDR3 sequences; around 60% were seen once. Sequencing was performed on sorted CD4+, CD8+, or CD8+CD57+ T cells (not recorded which) from PBMCs. The receptors stem from a human donor in good health.

DNA for the CDR3: TGTGCCAGCAGTGATTCTCAGGCCTACGAGCAGTACTTC. Its protein product is CASSDSQAYEQYF. The chain is built from TRBV25-1 and TRBJ2-7; D is ambiguous. Germline V gene data show CDR1 as MGHDK and CDR2 as SYGVNS. V lost 3 bases to trimming and J lost 2 bases, with 8 bases between them. CDR3 size: 13 residues.

The chain has TRBV7-2 and TRBJ2-3; 12 nucleotides match TRBD1. The junction had 9 bases not matched to a gene; V was cut back by 5 bases and J by 6 bases. The CDR3 spans 16 residues. Germline CDR1 and CDR2: SGHTA and FQGNSA. The CDR3 DNA reads as TGTGCCAGCAGCGACGAGGGACAGGGGGCGGGTGATACGCAGTATTTT. Protein: CASSDEGQGAGDTQYF. The full variable domain, with the rest looked up from reference TRBV7-2 and TRBJ2-3, is GAGVSQSPSNKVTEKGKDVELRCDPISGHTALYWYRQSLGQGLEFLIYFQGNSAPDKSGLPSDRFSAERTGGSVSTLTIQRTQQEDSAVYLCASSDEGQGAGDTQYFGPGTRLTVL.

The chain uses TRBV29-1 and TRBJ2-3; a possible D gene is TRBD1 (5 bases). Trimming left V 4 bases short and J 11 bases short, with 25 bases between. Germline lookup yields CDR1 SQVTM and CDR2 ANQGSEA. The CDR3 sequence is 15 residues long. CDR3 DNA: TGCAGCGTTGTAGGTTCGGCAGGGTGGTACAATGAGCAGTATTTT. Translated: CSVVGSAGWYNEQYF.

The chain has TRBV7-9 and TRBJ2-7; TRBD1 might be the D (6 bases). CDR3 size: 13 residues. Germline assignment: CDR1 SEHNR and CDR2 FQNEAQ (reference sequence). V lost 3 bases to trimming and J lost 3 bases, with 9 bases between them. CDR3 region: CASSLTGDYEQYF. In DNA, the CDR3 is TGTGCCAGCAGCTTGACAGGAGACTACGAGCAGTACTTC. Based on the CDR3 plus reference TRBV7-9 and TRBJ2-7, the full variable domain is DTGVSQNPRHKITKRGQNVTFRCDPISEHNRLYWYRQTLGQGPEFLTYFQNEAQLEKSRLLSDRFSAERPKGSFSTLEIQRTEQGDSAMYLCASSLTGDYEQYFGPGTRLTVT.

V is TRBV10-3 and J is TRBJ1-5; 7 nucleotides align to TRBD1. CDR3 length equals 16 residues. Germline V lookup: CDR1 ENHRY, CDR2 SYGVKD. The trim removed 0 bases at V and 4 bases at J, leaving 6 bases unmatched. The CDR3 nucleotides are TGTGCCATCAGTGAGTCGACAGGGTTGAATAATCAGCCCCAGCATTTT. Translated: CAISESTGLNNQPQHF.

The J gene is TRBJ2-1, the V gene TRBV29-1, with D possibly TRBD1 on 6 matching bases. CDR3 length equals 16 residues. Germline CDR1 is SQVTM and CDR2 is ANQGSEA. The V end lost 7 bases, the J end lost 9 bases, and 28 bases lay between the germline ends. The CDR3 bases are TGCAGCGGGCGAGAGAAAAACAGGGACGAATATGGTGAGCAGTTCTTC. Translation: CSGREKNRDEYGEQFF.